This TCR beta chain was documented in a study of early T cells in non-severe SARS-CoV-2 infection. On the study more broadly: Sequencing input comprised bulk RNA from unsorted whole blood; chain pairing was not available.

Individual cDNA molecules each received unique molecular identifiers attached to them. TCRdb reanalysed the 5' RACE reads using MiXCR and keeps one entry per CDR3 protein. Here the sample spans 69,000 or so distinct CDR3 sequences, roughly 4.5% being singletons. The CDR3 has 16 amino acids. Germline V gene lookup returns CDR1 MDHEN and CDR2 SYDVKM. V was clipped by 3 bases and J by 0 bases, with 12 bases between them. This clonotype originated in an adult who was a healthcare worker with PCR-confirmed SARS-CoV-2 infection or an uninfected control (not recorded which). The donor label of this sample is uncertain. The chain uses TRBV28 and TRBJ2-4; no definite D call. The starting material was whole blood, obtained at baseline. CDR3 sequence reads: CASSLGLLGAKNIQYF. CDR3 bases: TGTGCCAGCAGTTTGGGCCTTCTAGGAGCCAAAAACATTCAGTACTTC.